Shown below are 24 T cell receptor beta chains from a single sample sequenced in a study of T cells in Graves' hyperthyroidism and ophthalmopathy. TCR beta CDR3 sequences were amplified from RNA transcripts. HTBI primers were employed in a first-round RT-PCR of the TCR CDR3. TCRdb independently ran MiXCR on the multiplex PCR reads; one entry per CDR3 protein. The repertoire consists of about 760,000 distinct CDR3 sequences, with roughly a third occurring once and the leading ten covering roughly 31%. Sequencing was done on a sample of blood. Receptors were obtained from a woman in her thirties or forties with Graves' hyperthyroidism.

The chain joins TRBV6-5 to TRBJ1-2; D is unresolved. Trimming cost V 6 bases and J 4 bases, with 9 bases left between them. This CDR3 spans 12 amino acids. Germline V lookup: CDR1 MNHEY, CDR2 SVGAGI. CDR3: CASRNDIYGYTF. The CDR3 bases are TGTGCCAGCAGAAACGACATCTATGGCTACACCTTC.

This clonotype was counted between two and nine times. The V gene is TRBV7-2, the J gene TRBJ1-6, with D possibly matching TRBD1 (6 bases). Germline assignment: CDR1 SGHTA and CDR2 FQGNSA. This CDR3 has 13 residues. The ends were cut back, 5 bases at V and 10 bases at J, with 12 bases in the middle. The chain's CDR3 is CASSQRGASPLHF. The CDR3 nucleotides read TGTGCCAGCAGCCAAAGGGGGGCCTCACCCCTCCACTTT.

This clonotype came up a few times. V usage is TRBV15 and J usage is TRBJ1-1; D may be TRBD1 (5 bases). Germline CDR1 and CDR2: LNHNV and YYDKDF (reference sequence). The CDR3 runs 13 residues. V was trimmed by 0 bases and J by 4 bases, leaving 6 bases between them. In DNA, the CDR3 is TGTGCCACCAGCAGAGACAGGGTCACTGAAGCTTTCTTT. It translates to CATSRDRVTEAFF.

This clonotype came up many times. V and J are TRBV29-1 and TRBJ1-1; D is possibly TRBD1 (5 bases). Trimming took off 4 bases at V and 6 bases at J, with 15 bases between the two ends. CDR1 is SQVTM, CDR2 ANQGSEA, per germline. The CDR3 runs to 13 residues. CDR3 coding DNA: TGCAGCGTTGTAAAGGGGCAGGCACCTGAAGCTTTCTTT. Its protein is CSVVKGQAPEAFF.

Turning to this clonotype: This could be a read error, since a much larger clone is one nucleotide away. This chain joins TRBV2 and TRBJ2-5; 9 bases are a match to TRBD2. Germline V CDR1 and CDR2: SNHLY, FYNNEI. The trim removed 7 bases at V and 7 bases at J, leaving 10 bases unmatched. The length of the CDR3 is 14 residues. The CDR3 protein is CASKTSGVKGTQYF. CDR3 DNA sequence: TGTGCCAGCAAGACTAGCGGAGTAAAAGGGACCCAGTACTTC.

This clonotype was seen more than once but under ten times. The chain combines TRBV10-3 with TRBJ2-2, with unresolved D. Germline V CDR1 and CDR2: ENHRY, SYGVKD. V lost 3 bases to trimming and J lost 6 bases, with 8 bases between them. The CDR3 is 13 amino acids. CDR3 amino acids: CAISEFWPGELFF. CDR3 DNA: TGTGCCATCAGTGAATTCTGGCCCGGGGAGCTGTTTTTT.

This clonotype was observed once. A read error may be the cause here, since a much bigger clone is one base away. V and J are TRBV7-2 and TRBJ1-1; D uncertain. The CDR3 totals 13 residues. Germline V gene data show CDR1 as SGHTA and CDR2 as FQGNSA. The CDR3 loop is CASSSQRNTEALF. The CDR3 DNA follows: TGTGCCAGCAGCTCCCAGCGGAACACTGAAGCTCTCTTT.

The chain is built from TRBV12-3 or TRBV12-4 and TRBJ1-5; D remains ambiguous. This CDR3 spans 14 amino acids. V was clipped by 6 bases and J by 4 bases, with 13 bases between them. The CDR3: CASSHSDGNQPQHF. CDR3 nucleotides: TGTGCCAGCAGCCACTCGGATGGGAATCAGCCCCAGCATTTT.

This clonotype was seen many times. The rearrangement uses TRBV10-1 and TRBJ1-6; D is perhaps TRBD1 (5 bases). The CDR3 spans 13 residues. The germline gives CDR1 WNHNN, CDR2 SYGVQD (reference sequence). The ends were cut back, 3 bases at V and 9 bases at J, with 9 bases in the middle. For the CDR3, the DNA is TGCGCCAGCAGTGACAGGGATAGTTCACCCCTCCACTTT. This translates into CASSDRDSSPLHF.

On this clonotype itself: In this CDR3 the conserved last residue, phenylalanine or tryptophan, is missing, so a read error is likely. It is unclear where the CDR3 begins or ends on the DNA, so no DNA is shown, and the CDR3 is as TCRdb lists it. The V and J genes are TRBV7-9 and TRBJ1-6. From its first to its last residue, the CDR3 has 8 amino acids. CDR1 SEHNR and CDR2 FQNEAQ come from the germline V gene (reference sequence). The CDR3 here is CASSPPPA.

This clonotype was counted between two and nine times. The chain carries TRBV5-8 and TRBJ1-1; D is uncertain. The germline V gene has CDR1 SGHTS and CDR2 YDEGEE. This CDR3 contains 12 residues. V gave up 6 bases and J gave up 5 bases, with 11 bases separating them. The CDR3 DNA reads as TGTGCCAGCAACTCGACACTTACTGAAGCTTTCTTT. Translated: CASNSTLTEAFF.

This clonotype was seen repeatedly, ten times or more. V usage is TRBV20-1 and J usage is TRBJ1-1, with unresolved D. This CDR3 spans 12 amino acids. Germline loops: CDR1 DFQATT, CDR2 SNEGSKA (reference sequence). The V and J ends lost 0 bases and 8 bases respectively, with 10 bases between them. The CDR3 DNA sequence: TGCAGTGCTAGAGATCCTCCGGCAGAAGCTTTCTTT. This translates into CSARDPPAEAFF.

This clonotype turned up a few times. This rearrangement joins TRBV4-3 to TRBJ2-5; D might be TRBD2 (5 bases). This CDR3 is built from 15 residues. CDR1 LGHNA and CDR2 YSLEER come from the germline V gene. The V gene lost 1 base and the J gene lost 3 bases, with 12 bases spanning the gap. This CDR3 reads CASSQGGWEKETQYF. The CDR3 nucleotides read TGCGCCAGCAGCCAAGGTGGCTGGGAGAAAGAGACCCAGTACTTC.

This chain connects TRBV2 to TRBJ1-5, with D possibly TRBD1 on 5 matching bases. In germline, CDR1 is SNHLY, CDR2 FYNNEI. Trimming pared 6 bases from V and 5 bases from J, leaving 14 bases between. The CDR3 is 14 residues long. CDR3 region: CASRGEGSYQPQHF. The CDR3, as DNA: TGTGCCAGCAGGGGAGAGGGGTCATATCAGCCCCAGCATTTT.

This clonotype was seen only a few times. V and J are TRBV20-1 and TRBJ1-1; D gene unclear. The CDR3 loop spans 14 amino acids. Germline CDR1 is DFQATT and CDR2 is SNEGSKA (reference sequence). V was pared by 4 bases and J by 1 base, with 13 bases between. CDR3 amino acids: CSAKKRPGNTEAFF. For the CDR3, the DNA is TGCAGTGCTAAAAAACGGCCAGGGAACACTGAAGCTTTCTTT.

The chain uses TRBV10-3 and TRBJ2-7; 7 bases agree with TRBD1. Per germline, CDR1 ENHRY and CDR2 SYGVKD. The V and J ends lost 10 bases and 3 bases, in that order; junction bases with no gene match: 15. The CDR3 consists of 15 residues. The CDR3, as DNA: TGTGCCAGCAGCGGAATTCAGACAGGGCTCTACGAGCAGTACTTC. Its protein product is CASSGIQTGLYEQYF.

As for this clonotype: This clone may be a read error of a much larger clone one base away. The chain links TRBV20-1 to TRBJ1-1; no reliable D call. Trimming removed 6 bases at V and 7 bases at J, with 15 bases between. Germline V CDR1 and CDR2: DFQATT, SNEGSKA (reference sequence). CDR3 length: 12 amino acids. The CDR3 is CSAPAPVVEAFF. The DNA for the CDR3 is TGCAGTGCCCCGGCCCCGGTCGTTGAAGCTTTCTTT.

This chain joins TRBV11-2 and TRBJ2-6; D perhaps matches TRBD2 (6 bases). The CDR3 has 17 residues. CDR1 and CDR2 from the germline V gene are SGHAT and FQNNGV. Trimming cost V 5 bases and J 0 bases, with 14 bases left between them. The DNA of the CDR3 is TGTGCCAGCAGCCGGGACTCAGGTGGCTCTGGGGCCAACGTCCTGACTTTC. Amino acids: CASSRDSGGSGANVLTF. The full variable domain, in which reference TRBV11-2 and TRBJ2-6 provide the parts outside the CDR3, is EAGVAQSPRYKIIEKRQSVAFWCNPISGHATLYWYQQILGQGPKLLIQFQNNGVVDDSQLPKDRFSAERLKGVDSTLKIQPAKLEDSAVYLCASSRDSGGSGANVLTFGAGSRLTVL.

This sequence joins TRBV28 and TRBJ2-7; D unresolved. V dropped 6 bases and J dropped 4 bases, with 13 bases sitting between them. The CDR3 is 13 amino acids. CDR1 is MDHEN, CDR2 SYDVKM, per germline. CDR3 protein: CASRTHGSYEQYF. In DNA form, the CDR3 reads TGTGCCAGCAGAACCCACGGATCTTACGAGCAGTACTTC.

The chain joins TRBV3-1 to TRBJ2-7; D gene ambiguous. From germline, CDR1 is LGHDT and CDR2 YNNKEL (reference sequence). Trimming stripped 3 bases from V and 2 bases from J, with 8 bases between. This CDR3 has 13 residues. The CDR3 here is CASSHQSAYEQYF. In nucleotides, the CDR3 is TGTGCCAGCAGCCATCAGAGCGCCTACGAGCAGTACTTC.

This rearrangement joins TRBV7-2 to TRBJ1-6; 7 nucleotides line up with TRBD1. The CDR3 totals 17 residues. Germline assignment: CDR1 SGHTA and CDR2 FQGNSA. V lost 5 bases and J lost 2; bases outside the gene matches: 9. The CDR3 sequence: CASSGYTGTAYNSPLHF. Here the CDR3 DNA reads TGTGCCAGCAGCGGATACACCGGGACAGCCTATAATTCACCCCTCCACTTT.

The V call is TRBV9, the J call TRBJ2-5; D unclear. Germline assignment: CDR1 SGDLS and CDR2 YYNGEE. V lost 6 bases, J lost 9 bases, and 12 bases lay in between. CDR3 length: 11 residues. The CDR3 sequence: CASTSQGSQYF. The CDR3 DNA reads TGTGCCAGCACCTCTCAAGGGTCCCAGTACTTC.

This clonotype was observed at least ten times. The CDR3 sequence is CSVEVIEGTEAFF. Here the CDR3 DNA reads TGCAGCGTTGAAGTTATTGAGGGGACCGAAGCTTTCTTT. The chain has TRBV29-1 and TRBJ1-1, with D tentatively TRBD1 (5 bases). The germline V and J ends were trimmed by 1 base and 8 bases, with 14 bases remaining between them. CDR3 length equals 13 residues. Germline V gene data show CDR1 as SQVTM and CDR2 as ANQGSEA.

This clonotype was detected only a few times. This chain uses TRBV30 with TRBJ1-1; TRBD1 is a possible D gene (5 bases). V was pared by 3 bases and J by 8 bases, with 10 bases between. CDR3 length: 11 amino acids. Germline CDR1 is GTSNPN and CDR2 is SVGIG (reference sequence). CDR3 coding DNA: TGTGCCTGGAGGCAGGGCAGGGAAGCTTTCTTT. This gives the protein CAWRQGREAFF.